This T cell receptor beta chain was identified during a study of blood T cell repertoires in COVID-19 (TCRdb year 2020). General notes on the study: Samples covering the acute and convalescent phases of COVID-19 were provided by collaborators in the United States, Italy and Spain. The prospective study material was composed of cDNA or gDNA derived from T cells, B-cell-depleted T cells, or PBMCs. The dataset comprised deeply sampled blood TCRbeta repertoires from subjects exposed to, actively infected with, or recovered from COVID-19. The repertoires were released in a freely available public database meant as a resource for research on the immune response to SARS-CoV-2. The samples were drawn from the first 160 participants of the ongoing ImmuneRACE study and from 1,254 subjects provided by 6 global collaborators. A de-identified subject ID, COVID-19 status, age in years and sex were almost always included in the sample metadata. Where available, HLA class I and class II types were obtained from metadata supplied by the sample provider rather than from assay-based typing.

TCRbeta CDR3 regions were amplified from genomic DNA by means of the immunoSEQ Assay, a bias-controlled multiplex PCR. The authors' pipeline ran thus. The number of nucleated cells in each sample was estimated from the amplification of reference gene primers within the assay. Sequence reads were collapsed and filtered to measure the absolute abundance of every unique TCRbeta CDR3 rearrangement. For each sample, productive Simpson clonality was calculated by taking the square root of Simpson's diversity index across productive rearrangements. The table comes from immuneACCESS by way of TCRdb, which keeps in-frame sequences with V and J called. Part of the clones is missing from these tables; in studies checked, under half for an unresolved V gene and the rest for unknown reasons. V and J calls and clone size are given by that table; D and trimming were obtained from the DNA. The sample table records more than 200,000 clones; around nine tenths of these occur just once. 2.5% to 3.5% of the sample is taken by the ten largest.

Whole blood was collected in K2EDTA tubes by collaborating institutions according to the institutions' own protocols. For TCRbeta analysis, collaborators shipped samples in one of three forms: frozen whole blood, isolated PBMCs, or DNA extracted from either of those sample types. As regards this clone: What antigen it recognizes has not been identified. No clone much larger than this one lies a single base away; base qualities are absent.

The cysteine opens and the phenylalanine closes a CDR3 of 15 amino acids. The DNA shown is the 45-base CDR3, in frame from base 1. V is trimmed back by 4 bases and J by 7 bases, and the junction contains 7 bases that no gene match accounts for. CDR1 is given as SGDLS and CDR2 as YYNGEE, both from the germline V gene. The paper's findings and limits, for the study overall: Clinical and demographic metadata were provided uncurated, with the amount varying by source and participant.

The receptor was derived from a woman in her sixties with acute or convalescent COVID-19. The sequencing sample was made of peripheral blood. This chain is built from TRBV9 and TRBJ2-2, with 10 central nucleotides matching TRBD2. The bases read TGTGCCAGCAGCATTCTAGCGGGGGAGGGCGGGGAGCTGTTTTTT. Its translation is CASSILAGEGGELFF.